Below are 4 T cell receptor beta chains sequenced from a single sample in a study of T cells in narcolepsy. Repertoires were generated with immunoSEQ multiplex PCR, while TCRdb's copy carries only in-frame clones and drops some. This table has about 30,000 clones, about 80% appearing once. The source material was CD45RA- memory CD4+ T cells from PBMCs. The receptors shown here come from a human donor with narcolepsy.

The genes are TRBV4-3 and TRBJ2-7; 8 nucleotides match TRBD1. The germline CDR1 and CDR2 sequences are LGHNA and YSLEER. The CDR3 consists of 15 residues. J was trimmed by 2 bases and V by 6 bases; bases with no gene match: 9. CDR3 sequence reads: CASSPGTGLTYEQYF. CDR3 sequence (DNA): TGCGCCAGCAGTCCTGGGACAGGACTGACCTACGAGCAGTACTTC.

The chain links TRBV5-1 to TRBJ2-5; 10 bases agree with TRBD2. Germline CDR1 and CDR2: SGHRS and YFSETQ. Trimming at V came to 6 bases and at J to 5 bases, leaving 10 bases not matched to a gene. The CDR3 is made up of 15 amino acids. The CDR3 DNA follows: TGCGCCAGCACCGCAGCGGGGGGGCCTACGGAGACCCAGTACTTC. It encodes CASTAAGGPTETQYF.

The chain employs TRBV29-1 and TRBJ1-4, with a possible D match to TRBD1 (5 bases). Germline assignment: CDR1 SQVTM and CDR2 ANQGSEA. Trimming stripped 4 bases from V and 8 bases from J, with 8 bases between. The CDR3 sequence is 11 residues long. The CDR3 here is CSVGNREKLFF. The CDR3 nucleotides read TGCAGCGTTGGTAACAGGGAAAAACTGTTTTTT.

This rearrangement joins TRBV5-8 to TRBJ2-1; the D call may be TRBD1 or TRBD2 (6 bases each). This CDR3 comprises 15 residues. Trimming removed 5 bases from V and 3 bases from J, with 15 bases in between. CDR1 SGHTS and CDR2 YDEGEE come from the germline V gene. The CDR3, as DNA: TGTGCCAGCAGGGGGCCCGGGGGCTACTACAATGAGCAGTTCTTC. Translation gives CASRGPGGYYNEQFF.